The next 9 T cell receptor beta chains were all read from a single sample in a study of metastatic and nonmetastatic thyroid tumors. TCRdb re-called the PCR reads with MiXCR. The sample lists about 38,000 clones, 25% to 30% seen once, with roughly a tenth in the top ten. Before thyroid surgery, none of the patients had received any treatment. Sequenced material: blood. The source of these receptors is a male donor with papillary thyroid cancer or a benign thyroid nodule (not recorded which). Some clones in this sample may be carry-over from other donors' samples.

The chain links TRBV7-9 to TRBJ2-5, with 8 nucleotides matching TRBD2. This CDR3 is built from 17 residues. CDR1 and CDR2 from the germline V gene are SEHNR and FQNEAQ (reference sequence). Germline trimming cut 1 base from V and 1 base from J; bases unmatched to any gene: 8. As DNA, the CDR3 is TGTGCCAGCAGCTTAGGGGTGTTAGCGGGGCCCCAAGAGACCCAGTACTTC. Its protein is CASSLGVLAGPQETQYF. The complete variable domain, with remaining parts taken from reference TRBV7-9 and TRBJ2-5, reads DTGVSQNPRHKITKRGQNVTFRCDPISEHNRLYWYRQTLGQGPEFLTYFQNEAQLEKSRLLSDRFSAERPKGSFSTLEIQRTEQGDSAMYLCASSLGVLAGPQETQYFGPGTRLLVL.

J is TRBJ2-5 and V is TRBV7-8, with TRBD2 matching over 8 bases. The CDR3 spans 14 residues. V was pared by 6 bases and J by 4 bases, with 7 bases of the junction left unmatched. From germline, CDR1 is SGHVS and CDR2 FQNEAQ. The CDR3 region has the DNA TGTGCCAGCAGTCAGAGCGGGGGCGGAGAGACCCAGTACTTC. It is translated as CASSQSGGGETQYF.

This clone was detected many times. The V and J genes are TRBV6-5 and TRBJ2-1; 9 bases are a match to TRBD2. Trimming removed 0 bases from V and 4 bases from J; junction bases left unmatched: 4. The length of the CDR3 is 16 residues. Germline V gene lookup returns CDR1 MNHEY and CDR2 SVGAGI. The CDR3 nucleotides read TGTGCCAGCAGTTACTCAGGACTAGCGACATACAATGAGCAGTTCTTC. Its protein is CASSYSGLATYNEQFF.

This clone was counted only a few times. This chain uses TRBV19 with TRBJ2-1, with D perhaps matching TRBD2 (7 bases). Germline lookup yields CDR1 LNHDA and CDR2 SQIVND (reference sequence). The CDR3 covers 15 residues. V lost 4 bases and J lost 3, with 13 bases in between. The CDR3, as DNA: TGTGCCAGTAGTAGCGGGGGCAAAGTCTACAATGAGCAGTTCTTC. It encodes CASSSGGKVYNEQFF.

This clone was recorded a few times. The chain couples TRBV27 to TRBJ2-7; 9 nucleotides line up with TRBD2. This CDR3 is 14 amino acids long. Per the germline V gene, CDR1 is MNHEY and CDR2 is SMNVEV (reference sequence). V lost 3 bases and J lost 4; bases outside the gene matches: 4. The DNA of the CDR3 is TGTGCCAGCAGTTTGGAAAGCGGGAGGTACGAGCAGTACTTC. Its translation: CASSLESGRYEQYF.

The chain is built from TRBV18 and TRBJ1-1, with 10 bases fitting TRBD1. V shed 1 base, J shed 7 bases, and the junction held 6 bases outside the gene matches. The CDR3 is 15 residues long. CDR1 is KGHSH, CDR2 LQKENI, per germline. The CDR3 is CASSPRTGGTYEAFF. CDR3 DNA: TGTGCCAGCTCACCACGGACAGGGGGGACCTATGAAGCTTTCTTT.

V usage is TRBV20-1 and J usage is TRBJ2-5; possibly TRBD2 for D (5 bases). The germline CDR1 and CDR2 sequences are DFQATT and SNEGSKA (reference sequence). V gave up 4 bases and J gave up 1 base, with 13 bases separating them. This CDR3 is built from 14 residues. The CDR3 reads CSATGLALQETQYF. CDR3 DNA: TGCAGTGCTACTGGACTGGCACTCCAAGAGACCCAGTACTTC.

This clone has at least ten counts. V gene TRBV6-4 combines with J gene TRBJ2-3; TRBD2 matches 11 bases. V lost 11 bases and J lost 0; bases outside the gene matches: 16. The length of the CDR3 is 18 residues. CDR1 and CDR2 (germline): MRHNA, SNTAGT. The CDR3 DNA sequence: TGTGCCTCAGGAACTAGCGGGAGAGAACCATCTAGCACAGATACGCAGTATTTT. Translation: CASGTSGREPSSTDTQYF.

This clone is categorized as medium-sized. This same CDR3 is encoded by further DNA sequences in the sample. The V and J genes are TRBV27 and TRBJ2-3; TRBD2 aligns across 12 bases. V shed 4 bases and J 1 base; nucleotides not matched to a gene: 3. Germline CDR1 is MNHEY and CDR2 is SMNVEV (reference sequence). The CDR3 loop spans 16 amino acids. CDR3 protein: CASSSRLAGGTDTQYF. DNA for the CDR3: TGTGCCAGCAGTTCTCGACTAGCGGGAGGCACAGATACGCAGTATTTT.